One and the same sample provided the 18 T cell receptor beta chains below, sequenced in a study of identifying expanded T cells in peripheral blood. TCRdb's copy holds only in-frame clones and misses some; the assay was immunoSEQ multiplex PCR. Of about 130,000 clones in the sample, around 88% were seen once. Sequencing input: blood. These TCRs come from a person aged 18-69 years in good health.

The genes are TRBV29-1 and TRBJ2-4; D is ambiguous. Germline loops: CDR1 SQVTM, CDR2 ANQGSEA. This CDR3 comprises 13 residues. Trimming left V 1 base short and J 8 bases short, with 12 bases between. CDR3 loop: CSVEAYNNDIQYF. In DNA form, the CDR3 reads TGCAGCGTTGAAGCCTACAATAATGACATTCAGTACTTC.

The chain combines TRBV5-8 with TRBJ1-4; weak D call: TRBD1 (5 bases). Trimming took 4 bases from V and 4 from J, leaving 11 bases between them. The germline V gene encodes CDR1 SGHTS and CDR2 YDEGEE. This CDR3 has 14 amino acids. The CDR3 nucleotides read TGTGCCAGCAGCCTCCAGGGTCTTAATGAAAAACTGTTTTTT. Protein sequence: CASSLQGLNEKLFF.

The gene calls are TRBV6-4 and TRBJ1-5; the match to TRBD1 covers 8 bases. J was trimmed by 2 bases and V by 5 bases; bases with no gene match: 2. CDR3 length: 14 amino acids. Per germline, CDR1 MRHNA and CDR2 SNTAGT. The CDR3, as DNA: TGTGCCAGCAGTACACAGGGGGGCAATCAGCCCCAGCATTTT. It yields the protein CASSTQGGNQPQHF.

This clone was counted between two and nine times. The CDR3 DNA reads TGTGCCAGCAGGCAGACGGTATCCTACGAGCAGTACTTC. It specifies CASRQTVSYEQYF. The chain employs TRBV27 and TRBJ2-7; D remains unclear. V was shortened by 6 bases and J by 1 base, with 10 bases between the two germline ends. The CDR3 spans 13 residues. CDR1 and CDR2 from the germline V gene are MNHEY and SMNVEV (reference sequence).

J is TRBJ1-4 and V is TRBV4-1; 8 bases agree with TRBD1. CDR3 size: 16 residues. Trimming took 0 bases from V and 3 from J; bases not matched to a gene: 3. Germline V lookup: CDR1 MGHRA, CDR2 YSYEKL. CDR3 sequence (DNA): TGCGCCAGCAGCCAAGACAGGGGGCCCCCTAATGAAAAACTGTTTTTT. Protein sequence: CASSQDRGPPNEKLFF.

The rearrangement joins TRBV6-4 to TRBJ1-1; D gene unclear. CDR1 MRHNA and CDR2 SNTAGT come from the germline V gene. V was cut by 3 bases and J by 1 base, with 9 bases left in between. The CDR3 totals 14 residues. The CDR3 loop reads CASSEVGGNTEAFF. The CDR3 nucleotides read TGTGCCAGCAGTGAAGTCGGAGGGAACACTGAAGCTTTCTTT.

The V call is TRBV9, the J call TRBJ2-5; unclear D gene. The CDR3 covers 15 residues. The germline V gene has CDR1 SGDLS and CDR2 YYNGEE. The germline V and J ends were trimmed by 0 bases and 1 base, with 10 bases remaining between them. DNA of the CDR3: TGTGCCAGCAGCGTAGAGGGCAGGATCCAAGAGACCCAGTACTTC. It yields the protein CASSVEGRIQETQYF.

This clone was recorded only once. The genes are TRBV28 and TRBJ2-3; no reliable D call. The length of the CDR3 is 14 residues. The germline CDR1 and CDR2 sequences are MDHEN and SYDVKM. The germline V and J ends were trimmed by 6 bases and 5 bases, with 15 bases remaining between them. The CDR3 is CASRSGRPQDTQYF. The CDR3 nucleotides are TGTGCCAGCAGAAGTGGACGCCCTCAAGATACGCAGTATTTT.

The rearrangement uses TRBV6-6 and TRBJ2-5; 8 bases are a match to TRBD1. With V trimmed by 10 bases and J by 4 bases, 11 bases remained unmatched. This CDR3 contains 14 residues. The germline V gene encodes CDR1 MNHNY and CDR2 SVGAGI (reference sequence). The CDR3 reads CATNLRTGRETQYF. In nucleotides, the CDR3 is TGTGCCACCAACCTAAGGACAGGGAGAGAGACCCAGTACTTC.

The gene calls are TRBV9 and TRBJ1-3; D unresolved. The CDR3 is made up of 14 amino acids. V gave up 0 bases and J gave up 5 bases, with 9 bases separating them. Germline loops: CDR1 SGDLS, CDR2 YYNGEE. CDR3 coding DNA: TGTGCCAGCAGCGTAGGTAAAGACCGAAACACCATATATTTT. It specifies CASSVGKDRNTIYF. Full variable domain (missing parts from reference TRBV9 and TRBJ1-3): DSGVTQTPKHLITATGQRVTLRCSPRSGDLSVYWYQQSLDQGLQFLIQYYNGEERAKGNILERFSAQQFPDLHSELNLSSLELGDSALYFCASSVGKDRNTIYFGEGSWLTVV.

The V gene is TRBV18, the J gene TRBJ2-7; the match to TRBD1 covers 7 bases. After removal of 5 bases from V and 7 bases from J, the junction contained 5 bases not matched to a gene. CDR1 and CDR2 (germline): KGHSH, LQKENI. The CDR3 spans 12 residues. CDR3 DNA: TGTGCCAGCTCATCAGGACAGGCTGAGCAGTACTTC. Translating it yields CASSSGQAEQYF.

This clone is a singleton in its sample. The CDR3 loop reads CASRENTEAFF. In nucleotides, the CDR3 is TGTGCCAGCAGGGAAAACACTGAAGCTTTCTTT. The rearrangement joins TRBV25-1 to TRBJ1-1, with D unclear. The CDR3 spans 11 residues. V was clipped by 6 bases and J by 2 bases, with 4 bases between them. Germline V gives CDR1 MGHDK, CDR2 SYGVNS. The variable domain in full, with the rest retrieved from reference TRBV25-1 and TRBJ1-1, is EADIYQTPRYLVIGTGKKITLECSQTMGHDKMYWYQQDPGMELHLIHYSYGVNSTEKGDLSSESTVSRIRTEHFPLTLESARPSHTSQYLCASRENTEAFFGQGTRLTVV.

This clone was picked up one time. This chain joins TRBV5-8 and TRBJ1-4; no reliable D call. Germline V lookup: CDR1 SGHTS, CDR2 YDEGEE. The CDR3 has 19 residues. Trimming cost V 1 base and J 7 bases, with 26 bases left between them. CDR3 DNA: TGTGCCAGCAGCTTGAGGGCCACCGGGTCCATGACCTTACCTGAAAAACTGTTTTTT. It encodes CASSLRATGSMTLPEKLFF.

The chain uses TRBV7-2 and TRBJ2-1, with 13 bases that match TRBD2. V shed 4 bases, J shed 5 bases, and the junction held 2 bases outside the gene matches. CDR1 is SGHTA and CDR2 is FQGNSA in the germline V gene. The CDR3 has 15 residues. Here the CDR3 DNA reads TGTGCCAGCAGCTCGGGACTAGCGGGGAACAATGAGCAGTTCTTC. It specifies CASSSGLAGNNEQFF.

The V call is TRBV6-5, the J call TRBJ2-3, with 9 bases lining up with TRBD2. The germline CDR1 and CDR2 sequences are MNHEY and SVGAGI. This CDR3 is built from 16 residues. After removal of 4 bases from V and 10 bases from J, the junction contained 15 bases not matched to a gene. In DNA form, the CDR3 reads TGTGCCAGCAGTTGGGGGCTGGCGGGAGGGCCCCAAGCGCAGTATTTT. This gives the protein CASSWGLAGGPQAQYF.

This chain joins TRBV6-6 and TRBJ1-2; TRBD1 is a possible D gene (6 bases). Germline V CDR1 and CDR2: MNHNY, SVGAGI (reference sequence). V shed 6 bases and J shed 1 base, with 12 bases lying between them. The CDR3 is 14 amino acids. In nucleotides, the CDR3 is TGTGCCAGCAGGCTCGGACAGAGTAACTATGGCTACACCTTC. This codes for CASRLGQSNYGYTF.

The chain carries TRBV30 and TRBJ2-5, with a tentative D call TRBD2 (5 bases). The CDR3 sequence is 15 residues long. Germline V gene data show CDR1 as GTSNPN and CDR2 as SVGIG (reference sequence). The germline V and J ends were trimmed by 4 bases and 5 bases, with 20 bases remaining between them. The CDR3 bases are TGTGCCTGGACCCAAGGCACTATTCCGGGGGAGACCCAGTACTTC. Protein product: CAWTQGTIPGETQYF.

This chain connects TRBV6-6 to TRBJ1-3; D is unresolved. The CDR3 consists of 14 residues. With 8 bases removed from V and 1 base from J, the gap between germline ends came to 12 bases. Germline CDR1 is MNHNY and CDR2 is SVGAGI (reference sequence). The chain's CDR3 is CASLPELSGNTIYF. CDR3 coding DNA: TGTGCCAGCCTCCCGGAGCTGTCTGGAAACACCATATATTTT.